A single sample is the source of the 24 T cell receptor beta chains below, sequenced in a study of blood T cell repertoires in COVID-19. Profiled with immunoSEQ multiplex PCR; TCRdb holds only in-frame clones, not every one. The repertoire holds around 95,000 clones, with 90% as singletons. Input material: peripheral blood. The receptor source for this set is a man aged 45-65 years with acute or convalescent COVID-19.

V usage is TRBV7-9 and J usage is TRBJ2-5; the D gene is possibly TRBD2 (5 bases). V shed 7 bases and J shed 4 bases, with 13 bases lying between them. The V gene's germline CDR1 is SEHNR and CDR2 FQNEAQ (reference sequence). The CDR3 runs to 13 residues. The CDR3 is CASNGVGRETQYF. CDR3 DNA sequence: TGTGCCAGCAACGGGGTTGGCAGAGAGACCCAGTACTTC.

The chain recombines TRBV27 with TRBJ2-7; TRBD2 matches 7 bases. Germline V gene lookup returns CDR1 MNHEY and CDR2 SMNVEV (reference sequence). The CDR3 runs 14 residues. V lost 3 bases to trimming and J lost 7 bases; unmatched junction nucleotides: 9. CDR3 sequence: CASSLRAGPAEQYF. CDR3 DNA: TGTGCCAGCAGTTTGAGAGCGGGGCCCGCAGAGCAGTACTTC.

This clone was seen more than once but under ten times. The chain combines TRBV10-3 with TRBJ2-7, with TRBD2 identical over 9 bases. V lost 6 bases to trimming and J lost 3 bases; unmatched junction nucleotides: 3. The CDR3 sequence is 13 residues long. CDR1 and CDR2 from the germline V gene are ENHRY and SYGVKD. CDR3 DNA sequence: TGTGCCATCAGCCGACTAGCGGACTACGAGCAGTACTTC. Amino acids: CAISRLADYEQYF.

The chain combines TRBV28 with TRBJ1-5; tentatively, D is TRBD1 (5 bases). In germline, CDR1 is MDHEN, CDR2 SYDVKM. Trimming removed 7 bases at V and 2 bases at J, with 15 bases between. The CDR3 covers 15 residues. Written as DNA, the CDR3 is TGTGCCAGCATTGGGAGGGGCGCCGGCAATCAGCCCCAGCATTTT. This gives the protein CASIGRGAGNQPQHF.

This chain joins TRBV5-6 and TRBJ1-1; maybe TRBD1 (6 bases). Germline V gene sequence: CDR1 SGHDT, CDR2 YYEEEE. The CDR3 totals 16 residues. V lost 4 bases to trimming and J lost 7 bases, with 23 bases between them. The CDR3 region has the DNA TGTGCCAGCAGCGACTGGGCATATGGGACATCGCTTGAAGCTTTCTTT. Translation: CASSDWAYGTSLEAFF.

The chain recombines TRBV18 with TRBJ2-2; D is unclear. Trimming stripped 1 base from V and 0 bases from J, with 6 bases between. CDR3 length: 15 residues. The germline V gene has CDR1 KGHSH and CDR2 LQKENI. The CDR3 spells CASSPRNSNTGELFF. CDR3 nucleotide sequence: TGTGCCAGCTCACCACGCAACTCGAACACCGGGGAGCTGTTTTTT.

The chain has TRBV28 and TRBJ1-5, with 7 positions matching TRBD1. The V gene end was trimmed by 4 bases and the J gene end by 11 bases; junction bases not matched to a gene: 11. Germline loops: CDR1 MDHEN, CDR2 SYDVKM. This CDR3 has 14 residues. The CDR3 loop is CASSYGTAIPAQHF. CDR3 nucleotide sequence: TGTGCCAGCAGTTATGGGACAGCCATCCCAGCCCAGCATTTT.

The rearrangement uses TRBV3-1 (or the pseudogene TRBV3-2) and TRBJ2-1; maybe TRBD1 (5 bases). From germline, CDR1 is LGHDT and CDR2 YNNKEL (reference sequence). The CDR3 is 17 amino acids. The germline V and J ends were trimmed by 1 base and 8 bases, with 21 bases remaining between them. This CDR3 reads CASSQGMGSTVSDEQFF. Written as DNA, the CDR3 is TGTGCCAGCAGCCAAGGGATGGGTTCGACAGTGAGCGATGAGCAGTTCTTC.

The V and J genes are TRBV19 and TRBJ2-5; perhaps TRBD1 as D (5 bases). Looked up from germline, CDR1 is LNHDA and CDR2 is SQIVND (reference sequence). V gave up 5 bases and J gave up 2 bases, with 18 bases separating them. The CDR3 length is 16 residues. The CDR3 sequence: CASSARDRQRQETQYF. As DNA, the CDR3 is TGTGCCAGTAGTGCCCGCGACAGACAGAGACAAGAGACCCAGTACTTC.

This clone was detected once. DNA for the CDR3: TGTGCCAGCAGGACAGGGGGTTATTCACCCCTCCACTTT. Protein product: CASRTGGYSPLHF. J is TRBJ1-6 and V is TRBV27, with 9 bases identical to TRBD1. The CDR3 totals 13 residues. The V and J ends lost 6 bases and 8 bases, in that order; junction bases with no gene match: 2. Germline values: CDR1 MNHEY, CDR2 SMNVEV (reference sequence).

The chain joins TRBV28 to TRBJ1-1; no definite D call. The V gene's germline CDR1 is MDHEN and CDR2 SYDVKM. The CDR3 length is 12 residues. With 3 bases removed from V and 5 bases from J, the gap between germline ends came to 7 bases. The CDR3 region is CASSLRETEAFF. The CDR3 nucleotides are TGTGCCAGCAGTTTGAGGGAGACTGAAGCTTTCTTT.

The CDR3 loop reads CASSLERGLAGASEQFF. For the CDR3, the DNA is TGTGCCAGCAGCTTAGAGAGGGGCCTAGCGGGAGCGTCTGAGCAGTTCTTC. V is TRBV11-2 and J is TRBJ2-1; 10 positions agree with TRBD2. V trimming: 0 bases; J trimming: 9 bases; junction bases outside the gene matches: 11. The V gene's germline CDR1 is SGHAT and CDR2 FQNNGV. CDR3 length equals 17 residues. The full variable domain, completed using reference TRBV11-2 and TRBJ2-1, is EAGVAQSPRYKIIEKRQSVAFWCNPISGHATLYWYQQILGQGPKLLIQFQNNGVVDDSQLPKDRFSAERLKGVDSTLKIQPAKLEDSAVYLCASSLERGLAGASEQFFGPGTRLTVL.

This sequence joins TRBV5-6 and TRBJ2-1; D unclear. The CDR3 contains 12 residues. The germline V gene encodes CDR1 SGHDT and CDR2 YYEEEE. Trimming took 0 bases from V and 6 from J, leaving 4 bases between them. CDR3 DNA sequence: TGTGCCAGCAGCTTGGCCAGCAATGAGCAGTTCTTC. It codes for CASSLASNEQFF.

CDR3 sequence reads: CASGMITLGTDTQYF. CDR3 coding DNA: TGTGCTAGTGGCATGATTACATTGGGCACAGATACGCAGTATTTT. This chain links TRBV12-5 with TRBJ2-3; D is ambiguous. Germline-derived CDR1 and CDR2 are LGHNT and FRNRAP. The V end lost 6 bases, the J end lost 1 base, and 14 bases lay between the germline ends. CDR3 size: 15 residues.

The J gene is TRBJ2-7, the V gene TRBV6-1; TRBD2 matches at 8 bases. The CDR3 sequence is 16 residues long. Germline V gene data show CDR1 as MNHNS and CDR2 as SASEGT. The J segment lost 5 bases and the V segment lost 2 bases, leaving 11 bases of the junction unmatched. CDR3 sequence reads: CASSENRASGYHEQYF. The CDR3 DNA is TGTGCCAGCAGTGAAAATAGGGCTAGCGGGTACCACGAGCAGTACTTC.

This chain joins TRBV3-1 (or the pseudogene TRBV3-2) and TRBJ2-3; possible D gene TRBD1, 5 bases. This CDR3 has 15 amino acids. V lost 3 bases and J lost 1, with 11 bases in between. The germline V gene encodes CDR1 LGHDT and CDR2 YNNKEL (reference sequence). The DNA of the CDR3 is TGTGCCAGCAGCCAGAGACAGTACCGCACAGATACGCAGTATTTT. This translates into CASSQRQYRTDTQYF.

The gene calls are TRBV4-1 and TRBJ1-1; tentatively, D is TRBD1 (5 bases). The CDR3 totals 17 residues. Germline V lookup: CDR1 MGHRA, CDR2 YSYEKL. Trimming took 4 bases from V and 1 from J, leaving 19 bases between them. The chain's CDR3 is CASSRSPGGNWNTEAFF. The CDR3 nucleotides read TGCGCCAGCAGCCGAAGCCCCGGGGGTAACTGGAACACTGAAGCTTTCTTT.

The gene calls are TRBV7-2 and TRBJ2-3, with 7 bases matching TRBD1. This CDR3 is built from 13 residues. Looked up from germline, CDR1 is SGHTA and CDR2 is FQGNSA. V trimming: 6 bases; J trimming: 5 bases; junction bases outside the gene matches: 5. CDR3 DNA: TGTGCCAGCAGAAGAGGGGGCGTAGATACGCAGTATTTT. Translation: CASRRGGVDTQYF.

The rearrangement joins TRBV5-1 to TRBJ2-7; tentative D call: TRBD2 (6 bases). V lost 7 bases and J lost 6, with 17 bases in between. Looked up from germline, CDR1 is SGHRS and CDR2 is YFSETQ. This CDR3 is 13 amino acids long. The CDR3 protein is CASATGGMGEQYF. Here the CDR3 DNA reads TGCGCCAGCGCAACCGGAGGGATGGGCGAGCAGTACTTC.

This clone was recorded once. The chain employs TRBV6-5 and TRBJ2-7; a possible D gene is TRBD2 (6 bases). With 6 bases removed from V and 2 bases from J, the gap between germline ends came to 17 bases. CDR3 length: 15 amino acids. Germline lookup yields CDR1 MNHEY and CDR2 SVGAGI. This chain's CDR3 is CASRPRGSGTYEQYF. In nucleotides, the CDR3 is TGTGCCAGCAGGCCCCGGGGGTCGGGTACCTACGAGCAGTACTTC.

The rearrangement joins TRBV24-1 to TRBJ2-1, with 9 bases matching TRBD2. Germline V gene sequence: CDR1 KGHDR, CDR2 SFDVKD. Trimming removed 6 bases from V and 7 bases from J; junction bases left unmatched: 9. The CDR3 runs to 15 residues. The CDR3 coding sequence is TGTGCCACCAGTCGTAGCGGGAGCCAAGGGAATGAGCAGTTCTTC. Amino acids: CATSRSGSQGNEQFF.

The rearrangement joins TRBV12-3 or TRBV12-4 to TRBJ2-1; D not resolved. The CDR3 totals 12 residues. The V end was cut by 1 base, the J end by 7 bases, with 5 bases between. CDR3 protein: CASSLGQNEQFF. The CDR3 nucleotides read TGTGCCAGCAGTTTAGGTCAGAATGAGCAGTTCTTC.

The genes are TRBV19 and TRBJ1-1; D is possibly TRBD1 (5 bases). Germline V gives CDR1 LNHDA, CDR2 SQIVND (reference sequence). This CDR3 spans 12 amino acids. Trimming removed 3 bases at V and 6 bases at J, with 8 bases between. DNA for the CDR3: TGTGCCAGTAGTATGGGGCAGTCTGAAGCTTTCTTT. It translates to CASSMGQSEAFF.

V gene TRBV12-3 or TRBV12-4 combines with J gene TRBJ2-5, with D possibly matching TRBD2 (5 bases). The CDR3 spans 13 residues. V lost 5 bases and J 4 bases, leaving 11 bases between the germline ends. CDR3 sequence (DNA): TGTGCCAGCAGTAAACGAGAGGGAGAGACCCAGTACTTC. Protein product: CASSKREGETQYF.